One and the same sample provided the 19 T cell receptor beta chains below, sequenced in a study of cytomegalovirus exposure and HLA in healthy donors. Amplification used 60 Vbeta primers and 13 Jbeta primers. The table came from immunoSEQ multiplex PCR; TCRdb's copy has only in-frame clones and leaves some out. This table holds roughly 200,000 clones, around 80% found once. Sequences were obtained from PBMCs. The receptor source for this set is a man in his forties in good health and CMV-seropositive.

The chain uses TRBV5-5 and TRBJ2-2, with TRBD1 as a possible D gene (5 bases). This CDR3 comprises 14 residues. The V end lost 0 bases, the J end lost 6 bases, and 9 bases lay between the germline ends. Germline CDR1 reads SGHKS; CDR2 reads YYEKEE (reference sequence). CDR3 residues: CASSLESGPGELFF. The CDR3 DNA follows: TGTGCCAGCAGCTTGGAGTCAGGGCCCGGGGAGCTGTTTTTT.

The chain uses TRBV6-5 and TRBJ2-3, with D possibly matching TRBD1 (6 bases). V lost 4 bases to trimming and J lost 3 bases, with 17 bases between them. The CDR3 runs 16 residues. CDR1 and CDR2 (germline): MNHEY, SVGAGI. The CDR3 loop reads CASSSLQGRWTDTQYF. Written as DNA, the CDR3 is TGTGCCAGCAGTTCCCTACAGGGACGGTGGACAGATACGCAGTATTTT.

Comment on this clone: The junction differs from germline at one of its ends, possibly a read error. In DNA form, the CDR3 reads TGTGCCGGCAGAACGGACAGGGTACGCAACGAGCAGTACTTC. Translated, it gives CAGRTDRVRNEQYF. The chain is built from TRBV6-1 and TRBJ2-7; TRBD1 matches 8 bases. The CDR3 length is 14 residues. Germline V gene sequence: CDR1 MNHNS, CDR2 SASEGT.

The rearrangement links TRBV9 to TRBJ2-1, with 9 bases matching TRBD2. The CDR3 consists of 16 residues. The germline CDR1 and CDR2 sequences are SGDLS and YYNGEE. The J segment lost 7 bases and the V segment lost 4 bases, leaving 12 bases of the junction unmatched. CDR3 sequence (DNA): TGTGCCAGCAGCCCCTGGGGTAGCGGGAGAAGGAATGAGCAGTTCTTC. This translates into CASSPWGSGRRNEQFF.

The CDR3 protein is CASSNIGPQPQHF. The CDR3 DNA reads TGTGCCAGCAGCAACATTGGGCCCCAGCCCCAGCATTTT. This chain uses TRBV28 with TRBJ1-5; the D is unclear. Trimming removed 6 bases at V and 7 bases at J, with 13 bases between. The CDR3 is 13 amino acids. Germline V gives CDR1 MDHEN, CDR2 SYDVKM. Supplemented by reference TRBV28 and TRBJ1-5, the full variable domain reads DVKVTQSSRYLVKRTGEKVFLECVQDMDHENMFWYRQDPGLGLRLIYFSYDVKMKEKGDIPEGYSVSREKKERFSLILESASTNQTSMYLCASSNIGPQPQHFGDGTRLSIL.

The gene calls are TRBV27 and TRBJ2-5; maybe TRBD2 (7 bases). The J call may be incorrect, as the DNA end agrees better with TRBJ2-7. CDR3 length: 16 amino acids. Germline V gene sequence: CDR1 MNHEY, CDR2 SMNVEV (reference sequence). The CDR3 DNA sequence: TGTGCCAGCAATGTCATTCGGGGGGCAACCCCCTACGAGCAGTACTTC. Its protein product is CASNVIRGATPYEQYF.

The rearrangement joins TRBV4-1 to TRBJ2-7; a possible D gene is TRBD2 (6 bases). This CDR3 region has 15 residues. Trimming removed 0 bases at V and 3 bases at J, with 12 bases between. CDR1 and CDR2 from the germline V gene are MGHRA and YSYEKL. The CDR3 loop reads CASSQDTSSDYEQYF. CDR3 DNA sequence: TGCGCCAGCAGCCAAGATACTAGCAGTGACTACGAGCAGTACTTC.

This clone has just one count. The chain joins TRBV21-1 to TRBJ2-1; the D call of TRBD2 is as the table states it, not checked on the DNA. TRBV21-1 is a listed pseudogene. The CDR3 has 15 amino acids. CDR3 region: CASSSLAGEHNEQFF. In DNA form, the CDR3 reads TGTGCCAGCAGCAGCCTAGCGGGAGAGCACAATGAGCAGTTCTTC.

The rearrangement joins TRBV7-9 to TRBJ1-6, with D uncertain. CDR3 length: 15 amino acids. The ends were cut back, 2 bases at V and 0 bases at J, with 5 bases in the middle. CDR1 is SEHNR, CDR2 FQNEAQ, per germline (reference sequence). CDR3 sequence (DNA): TGTGCCAGCAGCTTAACCGGCTCCTATAATTCACCCCTCCACTTT. Its protein is CASSLTGSYNSPLHF.

V and J are TRBV13 and TRBJ2-1, with TRBD2 matching 12 bases. The V gene end was trimmed by 0 bases and the J gene end by 2 bases; junction bases not matched to a gene: 8. CDR1 is PRHDT, CDR2 FYEKMQ, per germline (reference sequence). The CDR3 contains 19 residues. The chain's CDR3 is CASSLGWLAGGPTYNEQFF. CDR3 DNA sequence: TGTGCCAGCAGCTTAGGTTGGCTAGCGGGAGGGCCCACCTACAATGAGCAGTTCTTC.

Concerning this clone: A read error may produce the germline difference seen at one junction end. This chain links TRBV7-9 with TRBJ2-7; the match to TRBD2 covers 9 bases. CDR1 and CDR2 from the germline V gene are SEHNR and FQNEAQ (reference sequence). This CDR3 region has 18 residues. In DNA form, the CDR3 reads TGTTCCAGCAGCTTAAGGTCGGCTAGCGGGGTTAGCTCCTACGAGCAGTACTTC. This encodes CSSSLRSASGVSSYEQYF.

The chain couples TRBV4-1 to TRBJ2-2; 9 bases agree with TRBD1. Looked up from germline, CDR1 is MGHRA and CDR2 is YSYEKL. The CDR3 runs to 14 residues. V trimming: 1 base; J trimming: 9 bases; junction bases outside the gene matches: 3. CDR3 sequence (DNA): TGCGCCAGCAGCCAAGGGGACAGGGACCGGGAGCTGTTTTTT. It codes for CASSQGDRDRELFF.

The V gene is TRBV7-9, the J gene TRBJ2-7, with D perhaps TRBD2 (7 bases). The germline CDR1 and CDR2 sequences are SEHNR and FQNEAQ (reference sequence). The CDR3 contains 15 residues. V gave up 1 base and J gave up 3 bases, with 13 bases separating them. The CDR3 DNA follows: TGTGCCAGCAGCTTAGTTCGGGGAGGGGGCTACGAGCAGTACTTC. Translation: CASSLVRGGGYEQYF.

For the CDR3, the DNA is TGTGCTAGTGGTTTGGGACAGTTTTATGGCTACACCTTC. Its protein is CASGLGQFYGYTF. This sequence joins TRBV12-5 and TRBJ1-2; the D gene is possibly TRBD1 (5 bases). Trimming cost V 1 base and J 5 bases, with 8 bases left between them. There are 13 residues in the CDR3. In germline, CDR1 is LGHNT, CDR2 FRNRAP.

V and J are TRBV28 and TRBJ2-3; D is undetermined. This CDR3 has 14 residues. Trimming removed 2 bases at V and 1 base at J, with 7 bases between. Germline V CDR1 and CDR2: MDHEN, SYDVKM. CDR3 DNA: TGTGCCAGCAGTTTAGAGAGGCGCACAGATACGCAGTATTTT. This sequence encodes CASSLERRTDTQYF.

The J gene is TRBJ2-1, the V gene TRBV5-1; D unresolved. The CDR3 spans 12 residues. V was trimmed by 3 bases and J by 7 bases, leaving 8 bases between them. Germline CDR1 is SGHRS and CDR2 is YFSETQ. The DNA for the CDR3 is TGCGCCAGCAGCTCCCAGGCTAATGAGCAGTTCTTC. This sequence encodes CASSSQANEQFF. The whole variable domain, filled in from reference TRBV5-1 and TRBJ2-1, reads KAGVTQTPRYLIKTRGQQVTLSCSPISGHRSVSWYQQTPGQGLQFLFEYFSETQRNKGNFPGRFSGRQFSNSRSEMNVSTLELGDSALYLCASSSQANEQFFGPGTRLTVL.

The chain couples TRBV7-9 to TRBJ2-1; maybe TRBD1 (8 bases). The CDR3 spans 16 residues. V was trimmed by 4 bases and J by 0 bases, leaving 13 bases between them. From germline, CDR1 is SEHNR and CDR2 FQNEAQ (reference sequence). The CDR3 bases are TGTGCCAGCAGCTGGGACAGGACTAGCTCCTACAATGAGCAGTTCTTC. The encoded protein is CASSWDRTSSYNEQFF. The full variable domain, completed using reference TRBV7-9 and TRBJ2-1, is DTGVSQNPRHKITKRGQNVTFRCDPISEHNRLYWYRQTLGQGPEFLTYFQNEAQLEKSRLLSDRFSAERPKGSFSTLEIQRTEQGDSAMYLCASSWDRTSSYNEQFFGPGTRLTVL.

This chain connects TRBV18 to TRBJ2-7; 10 nucleotides match TRBD1. The CDR3 runs to 16 residues. CDR1 and CDR2 from the germline V gene are KGHSH and LQKENI. V trimming: 0 bases; J trimming: 2 bases; junction bases outside the gene matches: 4. The CDR3: CASSPPGQGTTYEQYF. The CDR3 DNA reads TGTGCCAGCTCACCACCGGGACAGGGGACAACCTACGAGCAGTACTTC.

This chain joins TRBV18 and TRBJ2-7; D unclear. Germline loops: CDR1 KGHSH, CDR2 LQKENI. Trimming left V 2 bases short and J 3 bases short, with 8 bases between. The CDR3 runs to 13 residues. The CDR3 reads CASSPNRNYEQYF. CDR3 nucleotides: TGTGCCAGCTCACCAAACAGAAACTACGAGCAGTACTTC. Together with reference TRBV18 and TRBJ2-7, the CDR3 gives the full variable domain: NAGVMQNPRHLVRRRGQEARLRCSPMKGHSHVYWYRQLPEEGLKFMVYLQKENIIDESGMPKERFSAEFPKEGPSILRIQQVVRGDSAAYFCASSPNRNYEQYFGPGTRLTVT.